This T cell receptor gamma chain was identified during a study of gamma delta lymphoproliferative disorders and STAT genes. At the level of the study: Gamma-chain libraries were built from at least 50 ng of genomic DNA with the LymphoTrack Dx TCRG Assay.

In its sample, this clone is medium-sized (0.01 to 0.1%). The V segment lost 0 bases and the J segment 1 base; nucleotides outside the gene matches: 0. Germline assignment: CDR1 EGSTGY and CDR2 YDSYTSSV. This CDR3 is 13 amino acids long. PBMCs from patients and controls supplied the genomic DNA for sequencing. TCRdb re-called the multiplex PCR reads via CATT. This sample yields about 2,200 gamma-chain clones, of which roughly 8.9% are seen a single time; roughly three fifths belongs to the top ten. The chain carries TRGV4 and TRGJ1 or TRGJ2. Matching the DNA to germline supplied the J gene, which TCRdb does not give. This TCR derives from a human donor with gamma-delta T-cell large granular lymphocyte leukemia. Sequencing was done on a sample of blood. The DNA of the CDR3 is TGTGCCACCTGGGATGGGAATTATTATAAGAAACTCTTT. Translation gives CATWDGNYYKKLF.